The sequence of this T cell receptor beta chain was determined in a study of T-cell memory formation after mild COVID-19. TCRdb redid the calling of the 5' RACE reads with MiXCR, one entry per CDR3 protein. Here the sample spans roughly 300,000 distinct CDR3 sequences, 15% to 20% being singletons. As for this clonotype: Its cognate antigen is unknown.

The germline gives CDR1 DFQATT, CDR2 SNEGSKA (reference sequence). The V end lost 0 bases, the J end lost 4 bases, and 15 bases lay between the germline ends. There are 15 residues in the CDR3. Whole-study findings and limits: Those CD4+ clones that contracted were mainly in CM and EM (CD8+ ones in EMRA).

This clonotype was sampled from a man aged 18 to 30 who had mild COVID-19 (a few samples of this study predate the infection). Cell type and time point are not known. V and J are TRBV20-1 and TRBJ1-1; tentatively, D is TRBD1 (5 bases). Material for sequencing was PBMCs or a T cell subset sorted from them (not recorded which). DNA of the CDR3: TGCAGTGCTAGAGATGTCAGTCGCGGGGGCACTGAAGCTTTCTTT. It encodes CSARDVSRGGTEAFF.